These 15 T cell receptor beta chains share one sample of origin, sequenced in a study of follicular helper T cells after annual influenza vaccination. The table came from immunoSEQ multiplex PCR; TCRdb's copy has only in-frame clones and leaves some out. The table lists some 30,000 clones, approximately 80% of them singletons. Regarding time point: 2014-2015 season, pre-vaccination. Sequenced material: CXCR5+ CD38- circulating T follicular helper cells from blood, taken on the day of influenza vaccination. The subset is: circulating Tfh, non-naive CD4+CXCR5+PD-1+ (ICOS+CD38+ or ICOS-CD38-). The receptors come from an adult who received the influenza vaccine.

The rearrangement links TRBV11-3 to TRBJ2-1, with D unclear. Germline V gene sequence: CDR1 SGHNT, CDR2 YENEEA. Trimming left V 1 base short and J 5 bases short, with 6 bases between. The CDR3 runs to 13 residues. The CDR3 loop is CASSLGQNNEQFF. The CDR3 bases are TGTGCCAGCAGCTTAGGGCAGAACAATGAGCAGTTCTTC.

The chain's CDR3 is CASRLQGHNSPLHF. The CDR3 bases are TGTGCCAGCCGGTTACAGGGTCATAATTCACCCCTCCACTTT. The rearrangement links TRBV6-1 to TRBJ1-6; D perhaps matches TRBD1 (6 bases). CDR1 is MNHNS, CDR2 SASEGT, per germline. Trimming cost V 8 bases and J 5 bases, with 13 bases left between them. This CDR3 spans 14 amino acids.

V gene TRBV5-1 combines with J gene TRBJ2-3; D possibly corresponds to TRBD2 (5 bases). The V end lost 1 base, the J end lost 2 bases, and 11 bases lay between the germline ends. The CDR3 extends over 15 amino acids. Germline V gene data show CDR1 as SGHRS and CDR2 as YFSETQ. CDR3 sequence (DNA): TGCGCCAGCAGCTTGAACGGACTCCCCACAGATACGCAGTATTTT. It yields the protein CASSLNGLPTDTQYF.

The chain uses TRBV9 and TRBJ2-5; possibly TRBD2 for D (6 bases). The CDR3 totals 13 residues. Germline V gene lookup returns CDR1 SGDLS and CDR2 YYNGEE. The V gene lost 4 bases and the J gene lost 6 bases, with 13 bases spanning the gap. CDR3 bases: TGTGCCAGCAGCTCCATGGGAGGCAAGACCCAGTACTTC. Encoded protein: CASSSMGGKTQYF.

The J gene is TRBJ2-5, the V gene TRBV28, with D possibly being TRBD1 (6 bases). Trimming stripped 6 bases from V and 4 bases from J, with 18 bases between. Germline values: CDR1 MDHEN, CDR2 SYDVKM. The CDR3 is 15 amino acids. CDR3 amino acids: CASRNLDRVGETQYF. CDR3 coding DNA: TGTGCCAGCAGGAACCTGGACAGAGTAGGAGAGACCCAGTACTTC.

This CDR3 is CASSTRDRVYNEQFF. For the CDR3, the DNA is TGTGCCAGCAGCACCCGGGACAGGGTCTACAATGAGCAGTTCTTC. V and J are TRBV7-9 and TRBJ2-1, with 9 nucleotides matching TRBD1. Germline-derived CDR1 and CDR2 are SEHNR and FQNEAQ (reference sequence). The trim removed 5 bases at V and 3 bases at J, leaving 5 bases unmatched. The CDR3 loop spans 15 amino acids.

This sequence joins TRBV18 and TRBJ2-2, with 7 bases fitting TRBD1. Germline loops: CDR1 KGHSH, CDR2 LQKENI. The CDR3 spans 15 residues. With 3 bases clipped from V and 2 bases from J, the junction kept 3 bases outside the gene matches. The CDR3 region is CASSPGDSNTGELFF. The CDR3 nucleotides are TGTGCCAGCTCACCTGGGGACAGCAACACCGGGGAGCTGTTTTTT. Based on the CDR3 plus reference TRBV18 and TRBJ2-2, the full variable domain is NAGVMQNPRHLVRRRGQEARLRCSPMKGHSHVYWYRQLPEEGLKFMVYLQKENIIDESGMPKERFSAEFPKEGPSILRIQQVVRGDSAAYFCASSPGDSNTGELFFGEGSRLTVL.

The table lists this clone with a few counts. The V and J genes are TRBV6-1 and TRBJ1-3; D is undetermined. The germline V gene encodes CDR1 MNHNS and CDR2 SASEGT. The CDR3 loop spans 15 amino acids. V was trimmed by 6 bases and J by 0 bases, leaving 12 bases between them. The CDR3 loop reads CASRATAYSGNTIYF. In DNA form, the CDR3 reads TGTGCCAGCAGAGCTACAGCATACTCTGGAAACACCATATATTTT.

The rearrangement uses TRBV19 and TRBJ1-2; D is possibly TRBD1 (6 bases). With 7 bases removed from V and 3 bases from J, the gap between germline ends came to 12 bases. This CDR3 contains 13 residues. Germline V lookup: CDR1 LNHDA, CDR2 SQIVND (reference sequence). In nucleotides, the CDR3 is TGTGCCAGTAAGGGCACAGGGTACTATGGCTACACCTTC. Translated, it gives CASKGTGYYGYTF. Full variable domain (missing parts from reference TRBV19 and TRBJ1-2): DGGITQSPKYLFRKEGQNVTLSCEQNLNHDAMYWYRQDPGQGLRLIYYSQIVNDFQKGDIAEGYSVSREKKESFPLTVTSAQKNPTAFYLCASKGTGYYGYTFGSGTRLTVV.

This rearrangement joins TRBV5-1 to TRBJ1-4; 8 bases line up with TRBD1. The CDR3 loop spans 15 amino acids. The V segment lost 5 bases and the J segment 2 bases; nucleotides outside the gene matches: 5. CDR1 SGHRS and CDR2 YFSETQ come from the germline V gene. The CDR3 nucleotides are TGCGCCAGCAGTACAGGGGGAGGCACTAATGAAAAACTGTTTTTT. This gives the protein CASSTGGGTNEKLFF.

The chain combines TRBV5-1 with TRBJ1-2; TRBD1 matches 9 bases. With V trimmed by 4 bases and J by 7 bases, 2 bases remained unmatched. This CDR3 spans 12 amino acids. Germline V lookup: CDR1 SGHRS, CDR2 YFSETQ. The CDR3 protein is CASSQDRGGYTF. The CDR3 DNA follows: TGCGCCAGCAGCCAGGACAGGGGTGGCTACACCTTC.

This clone was found once. This chain links TRBV27 with TRBJ2-7; 9 positions agree with TRBD1. Trimming removed 7 bases from V and 5 bases from J; junction bases left unmatched: 6. The germline gives CDR1 MNHEY, CDR2 SMNVEV (reference sequence). CDR3 length: 13 amino acids. In nucleotides, the CDR3 is TGTGCCAGCACGGGACAGGGCAGCGACGAGCAGTACTTC. This codes for CASTGQGSDEQYF.

This clone has a single count. The CDR3 DNA is TGTGCCAGCAGCTTAGGTGGGCTGGAGACCCAGTACTTC. It translates to CASSLGGLETQYF. The V call is TRBV7-8, the J call TRBJ2-5; D unclear. Trimming removed 1 base at V and 5 bases at J, with 8 bases between. Germline V gene data show CDR1 as SGHVS and CDR2 as FQNEAQ. CDR3 length: 13 amino acids. Supplemented by reference TRBV7-8 and TRBJ2-5, the full variable domain reads GAGVSQSPRYKVAKRGQDVALRCDPISGHVSLFWYQQALGQGPEFLTYFQNEAQLDKSGLPSDRFFAERPEGSVSTLKIQRTQQEDSAVYLCASSLGGLETQYFGPGTRLLVL.

The chain carries TRBV11-2 and TRBJ2-1; 9 bases are a match to TRBD2. Germline V gene data show CDR1 as SGHAT and CDR2 as FQNNGV. CDR3 size: 16 residues. V shed 1 base, J shed 0 bases, and the junction held 1 base outside the gene matches. The CDR3 spells CASSLGRGGSYNEQFF. CDR3 in DNA: TGTGCCAGCAGCTTAGGGCGGGGGGGCTCCTACAATGAGCAGTTCTTC.

The CDR3 protein is CASSFTGPSNGYTF. The CDR3 DNA is TGCGCCAGCAGCTTTACAGGGCCGTCGAATGGCTACACCTTC. The chain recombines TRBV5-1 with TRBJ1-2; tentative D call: TRBD1 (6 bases). The CDR3 extends over 14 amino acids. Trimming shortened V by 2 bases and J by 6 bases, and 14 bases separated the two germline ends. Germline-derived CDR1 and CDR2 are SGHRS and YFSETQ.